These 13 T cell receptor beta chains originate from one sample sequenced in a study of low-dose radiotherapy and immunotherapy resistance in tumors. Covering alpha and beta chains, TRAV- and TRBV-specific primers were used for the first-strand cDNA. With a V-primer adapter and a constant-region primer, TCRs were amplified for roughly 21 PCR cycles. A single record per CDR3 protein comes from TCRdb applying MiXCR to the reads. The sample lists more than 90,000 distinct CDR3 sequences; about 20% were seen once. Indicated time point: after trial treatment. This sample's treatment: LDRT plus nivolumab, ipilimumab, low-dose cyclophosphamide and aspirin (RACIN trial). The sample consisted of PBMCs, taken after low-dose radiotherapy plus immunotherapy. All receptors come from a male donor with prostate cancer.

The rearrangement links TRBV30 to TRBJ1-2; perhaps TRBD1 as D (6 bases). The CDR3 contains 12 residues. The germline CDR1 and CDR2 sequences are GTSNPN and SVGIG (reference sequence). Trimming removed 2 bases at V and 8 bases at J, with 12 bases between. The CDR3 coding sequence is TGTGCCTGGAGTTGGACAGCCAGAGGCTACACCTTC. Translated, it gives CAWSWTARGYTF.

This clonotype was seen many times. V gene TRBV4-2 combines with J gene TRBJ2-5, with 13 bases aligning to TRBD2. Germline lookup yields CDR1 LGHNA and CDR2 YNFKEQ. The CDR3 is made up of 18 amino acids. V shed 0 bases, J shed 2 bases, and the junction held 6 bases outside the gene matches. The CDR3 sequence is CASSQEGTSGVPQETQYF. For the CDR3, the DNA is TGTGCCAGCAGCCAAGAAGGGACTAGCGGGGTACCACAAGAGACCCAGTACTTC.

This clonotype came up once. The chain joins TRBV7-9 to TRBJ2-7; 8 bases are shared with TRBD1. Germline values: CDR1 SEHNR, CDR2 FQNEAQ (reference sequence). V lost 6 bases to trimming and J lost 0 bases; unmatched junction nucleotides: 4. The CDR3 consists of 14 residues. For the CDR3, the DNA is TGTGCCAGCAGGGGACAGGAGGCCTCCTACGAGCAGTACTTC. This gives the protein CASRGQEASYEQYF.

This clonotype was picked up many times. V gene TRBV13 combines with J gene TRBJ1-3; maybe TRBD1 (5 bases). Trimming removed 6 bases from V and 0 bases from J, with 15 bases in between. CDR1 is PRHDT, CDR2 FYEKMQ, per germline (reference sequence). CDR3 size: 16 residues. The chain's CDR3 is CASSRTGLSSGNTIYF. The CDR3 DNA sequence: TGTGCCAGCAGTCGTACAGGATTGAGCTCTGGAAACACCATATATTTT.

This clonotype has at least ten counts. The genes are TRBV5-1 and TRBJ2-7; D perhaps matches TRBD1 (6 bases). Germline V lookup: CDR1 SGHRS, CDR2 YFSETQ. V dropped 2 bases and J dropped 5 bases, with 14 bases sitting between them. CDR3 length equals 14 residues. The CDR3 region has the DNA TGCGCCAGCAGCTTCTCAGGGGATTGGAACGAGCAGTACTTC. This sequence encodes CASSFSGDWNEQYF.

There are a few counts of this clonotype. The rearrangement uses TRBV20-1 and TRBJ1-1; tentative D call: TRBD1 (5 bases). Between the trimmed V and J ends, which lost 3 bases and 3 bases, there was a span of 8 bases. The CDR3 totals 12 residues. In germline, CDR1 is DFQATT, CDR2 SNEGSKA (reference sequence). In nucleotides, the CDR3 is TGCAGTGCTAGCCGGGGGGACACTGAAGCTTTCTTT. It encodes CSASRGDTEAFF.

A remark on this clonotype: With only one base between it and a far larger clone, this is likely a read error. The V gene is TRBV6-8, the J gene TRBJ2-1; 7 bases align to TRBD1. Germline assignment: CDR1 MNHGY and CDR2 SAAAGT. The CDR3 is made up of 15 amino acids. Trimming cost V 4 bases and J 13 bases; bases outside gene matches: 16. DNA of the CDR3: TGTGCCAGCAGTTCTACCGGGACAGCCAAAAACATTCAGTTCTTC. Its protein is CASSSTGTAKNIQFF.

This clonotype was counted ten times or more. This chain uses TRBV12-3 or TRBV12-4 with TRBJ1-5; D possibly corresponds to TRBD1 (5 bases). CDR3 length: 13 residues. V was pared by 8 bases and J by 2 bases, with 10 bases between. DNA for the CDR3: TGTGCCAGCGGCAGGGCCGGCAATCAGCCCCAGCATTTT. It encodes CASGRAGNQPQHF.

The V call is TRBV6-2 or TRBV6-3, the J call TRBJ1-1; D call uncertain. The CDR3 is 13 residues long. The germline gives CDR1 MNHEY, CDR2 SVGEGT. V was pared by 7 bases and J by 0 bases, with 9 bases between. The CDR3 spells CASIREVNTEAFF. CDR3 in DNA: TGTGCCAGCATTAGGGAGGTGAACACTGAAGCTTTCTTT.

The chain uses TRBV7-8 and TRBJ2-5; 13 bases align to TRBD2. The V gene end was trimmed by 5 bases and the J gene end by 1 base; junction bases not matched to a gene: 7. This CDR3 is built from 17 residues. From germline, CDR1 is SGHVS and CDR2 FQNEAQ. The CDR3 sequence: CASSQPTSGGVQETQYF. The DNA of the CDR3 is TGTGCCAGCAGCCAACCTACTAGCGGGGGGGTCCAAGAGACCCAGTACTTC.

The rearrangement links TRBV29-1 to TRBJ1-1, with D tentatively TRBD1 (5 bases). This CDR3 region has 12 residues. Germline lookup yields CDR1 SQVTM and CDR2 ANQGSEA. The V and J ends lost 7 bases and 14 bases respectively, with 23 bases between them. Here the CDR3 reads CSAAQGANEQFF. In nucleotides, the CDR3 is TGCAGCGCCGCCCAAGGGGCCAACGAGCAGTTCTTT. The full variable domain, its missing parts supplied by reference TRBV29-1 and TRBJ1-1, is SAVISQKPSRDICQRGTSLTIQCQVDSQVTMMFWYRQQPGQSLTLIATANQGSEATYESGFVIDKFPISRPNLTFSTLTVSNMSPEDSSIYLCSAAQGANEQFFGQGTRLTVV.

This clonotype has at least ten counts. This chain uses TRBV5-1 with TRBJ2-5, with a possible D match to TRBD1 (5 bases). Germline CDR1 is SGHRS and CDR2 is YFSETQ. Trimming cost V 5 bases and J 4 bases, with 15 bases left between them. CDR3 length: 14 amino acids. This chain's CDR3 is CASSRDSEGETQYF. The DNA for the CDR3 is TGCGCCAGCAGTCGAGACAGTGAAGGAGAGACCCAGTACTTC.

This clonotype was counted only a few times. This rearrangement joins TRBV19 to TRBJ1-5; D remains unclear. Trimming took 5 bases from V and 3 from J, leaving 17 bases between them. This CDR3 region has 16 residues. Germline CDR1 LNHDA, CDR2 SQIVND (reference sequence). This chain's CDR3 is CASSPYVEQYNQPQHF. CDR3 DNA: TGTGCCAGTAGTCCCTACGTAGAACAGTACAATCAGCCCCAGCATTTT. Drawing the rest from reference TRBV19 and TRBJ1-5, the complete variable domain is DGGITQSPKYLFRKEGQNVTLSCEQNLNHDAMYWYRQDPGQGLRLIYYSQIVNDFQKGDIAEGYSVSREKKESFPLTVTSAQKNPTAFYLCASSPYVEQYNQPQHFGDGTRLSIL.